Following are 13 T cell receptor beta chains from one sample sequenced in a study of T cells after yellow fever vaccination. TCRdb called the 5' RACE reads again in MiXCR, with one record for every CDR3 protein. This sample has approximately 610,000 distinct CDR3 sequences, with 17% found just once. Sequencing used PBMCs, obtained about 5 days after the first yellow fever vaccination. Receptor source: a young man who received the YFV17D yellow fever vaccine.

This clonotype has more than one count but fewer than ten. V usage is TRBV3-1 and J usage is TRBJ1-4; 8 nucleotides match TRBD1. This CDR3 contains 15 residues. Per the germline V gene, CDR1 is LGHDT and CDR2 is YNNKEL (reference sequence). Trimming cost V 0 bases and J 10 bases; bases outside gene matches: 7. CDR3: CASSQDMAGGGKLFF. For the CDR3, the DNA is TGTGCCAGCAGCCAAGATATGGCAGGGGGCGGAAAACTGTTTTTT.

This CDR3 reads CASSRLPGNEQFF. The DNA for the CDR3 is TGTGCCAGCAGTAGGCTCCCGGGCAATGAGCAGTTCTTC. The chain couples TRBV2 to TRBJ2-1; D remains unclear. The CDR3 has 13 residues. Germline values: CDR1 SNHLY, CDR2 FYNNEI. The germline V and J ends were trimmed by 5 bases and 6 bases, with 11 bases remaining between them. Full variable domain (remainder filled in from reference TRBV2 and TRBJ2-1): EPEVTQTPSHQVTQMGQEVILRCVPISNHLYFYWYRQILGQKVEFLVSFYNNEISEKSEIFDDQFSVERPDGSNFTLKIRSTKLEDSAMYFCASSRLPGNEQFFGPGTRLTVL.

This chain uses TRBV7-3 with TRBJ2-5; D ambiguous. The CDR3 spans 13 residues. Germline CDR1 and CDR2: SGHTA and FQGTGA. Trimming took 2 bases from V and 5 from J, leaving 9 bases between them. The CDR3 DNA sequence: TGTGCCAGCAGCTTATCACCCACGGAGACCCAGTACTTC. Protein: CASSLSPTETQYF.

The rearrangement joins TRBV5-1 to TRBJ2-2; TRBD2 aligns across 7 bases. The CDR3 extends over 15 amino acids. CDR1 SGHRS and CDR2 YFSETQ come from the germline V gene. Losses at the gene ends were 4 bases for V and 1 base for J; bases not matched to a gene: 4. CDR3 coding DNA: TGCGCCAGCAGCCGTGGGAGGGGGAACACCGGGGAGCTGTTTTTT. Its protein product is CASSRGRGNTGELFF.

This clonotype was picked up a small number of times. The rearrangement uses TRBV7-9 and TRBJ2-3; 7 nucleotides align to TRBD2. Germline assignment: CDR1 SEHNR and CDR2 FQNEAQ (reference sequence). Trimming at V came to 10 bases and at J to 6 bases, leaving 4 bases not matched to a gene. The CDR3 length is 11 residues. In nucleotides, the CDR3 is TGTGCCATGGACGGGGGGGATACGCAGTATTTT. This gives the protein CAMDGGDTQYF. Full variable domain (missing parts from reference TRBV7-9 and TRBJ2-3): DTGVSQNPRHKITKRGQNVTFRCDPISEHNRLYWYRQTLGQGPEFLTYFQNEAQLEKSRLLSDRFSAERPKGSFSTLEIQRTEQGDSAMYLCAMDGGDTQYFGPGTRLTVL.

The chain has TRBV6-5 and TRBJ2-7, with 7 bases that match TRBD1. CDR3 length: 12 residues. V trimming: 6 bases; J trimming: 6 bases; junction bases outside the gene matches: 5. Germline CDR1 is MNHEY and CDR2 is SVGAGI. CDR3 region: CASSTSGGEQYF. CDR3 DNA sequence: TGTGCCAGCAGCACTTCAGGGGGCGAGCAGTACTTC.

The chain is built from TRBV28 and TRBJ1-2, with TRBD1 matching over 7 bases. The CDR3 runs 13 residues. The germline gives CDR1 MDHEN, CDR2 SYDVKM. The junction had 7 bases not matched to a gene; V was cut back by 8 bases and J by 4 bases. Written as DNA, the CDR3 is TGTGCCAGCCTTACGGGACAGAGCTATGGCTACACCTTC. Translating gives CASLTGQSYGYTF.

This chain joins TRBV28 and TRBJ2-7; 8 bases match TRBD1. Germline V gives CDR1 MDHEN, CDR2 SYDVKM. Trimming at V came to 7 bases and at J to 5 bases, leaving 10 bases not matched to a gene. The CDR3 covers 14 residues. The CDR3 bases are TGTGCCAGCAAGCTCCGACAGGGGATAGACGAGCAGTACTTC. Its protein is CASKLRQGIDEQYF.

The chain is built from TRBV12-3 or TRBV12-4 and TRBJ2-1; TRBD1 might be the D (5 bases). This CDR3 has 13 residues. V shed 0 bases and J shed 9 bases, with 9 bases lying between them. This CDR3 is CASSLAQGTEQFF. In DNA, the CDR3 is TGTGCCAGCAGTTTAGCGCAGGGTACTGAGCAGTTCTTC.

This clonotype has only a few counts. An end of the junction differs from the germline gene, which may be a read error. V and J are TRBV3-1 and TRBJ2-7; TRBD1 might be the D (5 bases). Germline CDR1 LGHDT, CDR2 YNNKEL (reference sequence). This CDR3 has 13 amino acids. The CDR3 sequence: CASSQDVARAILF. In DNA form, the CDR3 reads TGTGCCAGCAGCCAAGATGTCGCCAGGGCCATCCTCTTC.

J is TRBJ2-7 and V is TRBV18; D may match TRBD1 or TRBD2 (5 bases each). Trimming removed 3 bases from V and 2 bases from J, with 23 bases in between. The CDR3 is 18 amino acids. Germline assignment: CDR1 KGHSH and CDR2 LQKENI. The CDR3 region has the DNA TGTGCCAGCTCACCGGGGCAATTCCGTTTGGGGGAAACCTACGAGCAGTACGTC. Its protein is CASSPGQFRLGETYEQYV.

This clonotype was seen ten or more times. The chain couples TRBV11-2 to TRBJ1-1; perhaps TRBD1 as D (6 bases). V lost 5 bases and J lost 2, with 15 bases in between. This CDR3 is built from 15 residues. Germline-derived CDR1 and CDR2 are SGHAT and FQNNGV. Written as DNA, the CDR3 is TGTGCCAGCAGCAACCCAGGGGTTGACAACACTGAAGCTTTCTTT. It yields the protein CASSNPGVDNTEAFF.

The chain links TRBV11-3 to TRBJ2-7; D is undetermined. The CDR3 length is 12 residues. Trimming shortened V by 6 bases and J by 1 base, and 7 bases separated the two germline ends. The germline gives CDR1 SGHNT, CDR2 YENEEA. The CDR3 DNA sequence: TGTGCCAGCAGTGGCAGTTCCTACGAGCAGTACTTC. Protein product: CASSGSSYEQYF.